The 10 T cell receptor beta chains below all came from one sample that was sequenced in a study of T cells in Graves' hyperthyroidism and ophthalmopathy. The TCR beta CDR3 regions underwent amplification using RNA transcripts as the source. A first-round RT-PCR of the TCR CDR3 used the HTBI primer set. Each CDR3 protein gets one entry after TCRdb re-called the multiplex PCR reads with MiXCR. The sample contains more than 450,000 distinct CDR3 sequences, just under 20% of which appear only once. The sequenced material came from blood. The receptor source for this set is a man in his forties or fifties with Graves' ophthalmopathy.

In this sample, this clonotype turned up a few times. The chain is built from TRBV11-2 and TRBJ2-1; perhaps TRBD2 as D (6 bases). This CDR3 contains 12 residues. Trimming removed 8 bases from V and 7 bases from J, with 12 bases in between. Germline V gives CDR1 SGHAT, CDR2 FQNNGV. The CDR3 DNA follows: TGTGCCAGCGGCGGGATCGGGAATGAGCAGTTCTTC. The encoded protein is CASGGIGNEQFF.

This clonotype appeared many times. This chain connects TRBV6-1 to TRBJ2-5; 7 bases map to TRBD1. Germline CDR1 MNHNS, CDR2 SASEGT. This CDR3 spans 13 amino acids. Trimming removed 6 bases from V and 4 bases from J; junction bases left unmatched: 5. CDR3: CASRHRDRETQYF. CDR3 DNA sequence: TGTGCCAGCAGACACCGGGACAGAGAGACCCAGTACTTC.

This clonotype was counted many times. This chain links TRBV12-3 or TRBV12-4 with TRBJ2-7; TRBD1 matches at 7 bases. The CDR3 sequence is 16 residues long. Trimming cost V 5 bases and J 3 bases; bases outside gene matches: 13. The CDR3: CASSPGSTGFGYEQYF. CDR3 in DNA: TGTGCCAGCAGTCCGGGATCGACAGGGTTCGGCTACGAGCAGTACTTC.

The table lists this clonotype with a few counts. This chain connects TRBV5-1 to TRBJ2-2; 16 bases map to TRBD2. Germline CDR1 and CDR2: SGHRS and YFSETQ. V dropped 4 bases and J dropped 0; count of bases not matched to a gene: 6. The CDR3 contains 19 residues. The CDR3, as DNA: TGCGCCAGCAGCCCCTCCGGGACTAGCGGGGGGGCGAACACCGGGGAGCTGTTTTTT. Translation gives CASSPSGTSGGANTGELFF.

The J gene is TRBJ2-7, the V gene TRBV28, with a weak D call TRBD1 (6 bases). CDR1 and CDR2 (germline): MDHEN, SYDVKM. The CDR3 length is 16 residues. Between the trimmed V and J ends, which lost 5 bases and 4 bases, there was a span of 21 bases. The CDR3 DNA reads as TGTGCCAGCAGTGCAAATTTCGGGACACCTAATTACGAGCAGTACTTC. Amino acid sequence: CASSANFGTPNYEQYF. The full variable domain, rest sourced from reference TRBV28 and TRBJ2-7, is DVKVTQSSRYLVKRTGEKVFLECVQDMDHENMFWYRQDPGLGLRLIYFSYDVKMKEKGDIPEGYSVSREKKERFSLILESASTNQTSMYLCASSANFGTPNYEQYFGPGTRLTVT.

This clonotype was counted only a few times. The chain employs TRBV2 and TRBJ2-2, with 14 bases identical to TRBD2. V was clipped by 6 bases and J by 2 bases; unmatched bases: 5. Germline V CDR1 and CDR2: SNHLY, FYNNEI. The CDR3 consists of 17 residues. The CDR3 bases are TGTGCCAGCAGACCGACTAGCGGGAGGGTAAACACCGGGGAGCTGTTTTTT. It translates to CASRPTSGRVNTGELFF.

This clonotype was seen ten or more times. The chain uses TRBV7-3 and TRBJ2-3, with TRBD2 identical over 9 bases. V shed 4 bases and J 2 bases; nucleotides not matched to a gene: 4. Germline assignment: CDR1 SGHTA and CDR2 FQGTGA. The CDR3 is 15 amino acids. The CDR3 protein is CASSSSGVNTDTQYF. DNA for the CDR3: TGTGCCAGCAGCTCTAGCGGGGTGAACACAGATACGCAGTATTTT.

A note on this clonotype: This sequence may be a read error, since a much larger clone differs from it by one base. V and J are TRBV3-1 and TRBJ2-5, with D perhaps TRBD2 (5 bases). The CDR3 has 16 amino acids. CDR1 is LGHDT and CDR2 is YNNKEL in the germline V gene (reference sequence). Trimming pared 1 base from V and 9 bases from J, leaving 21 bases between. CDR3 protein: CASSQGSEGSSEAQYF. Written as DNA, the CDR3 is TGTGCCAGCAGCCAAGGGAGTGAGGGCTCCTCGGAGGCCCAGTACTTC.

This clonotype occurred a few times. The CDR3 DNA reads as TGTGCCAGCAGTCCCAGACTACTCCTCTATGGCTACACCTTC. Residues: CASSPRLLLYGYTF. The gene calls are TRBV28 and TRBJ1-2; D not certain. CDR1 is MDHEN and CDR2 is SYDVKM in the germline V gene. V dropped 5 bases and J dropped 4 bases, with 14 bases sitting between them. This CDR3 comprises 14 residues.

The table lists this clonotype with many counts. V and J are TRBV7-8 and TRBJ2-5; D unresolved. This CDR3 is 14 amino acids long. V was pared by 5 bases and J by 2 bases, with 12 bases between. Germline values: CDR1 SGHVS, CDR2 FQNEAQ. CDR3 DNA sequence: TGTGCCAGCAGCCCCTCCGCCGCTCAAGAGACCCAGTACTTC. Translating gives CASSPSAAQETQYF. Full variable domain (outside the CDR3, taken from reference TRBV7-8 and TRBJ2-5): GAGVSQSPRYKVAKRGQDVALRCDPISGHVSLFWYQQALGQGPEFLTYFQNEAQLDKSGLPSDRFFAERPEGSVSTLKIQRTQQEDSAVYLCASSPSAAQETQYFGPGTRLLVL.